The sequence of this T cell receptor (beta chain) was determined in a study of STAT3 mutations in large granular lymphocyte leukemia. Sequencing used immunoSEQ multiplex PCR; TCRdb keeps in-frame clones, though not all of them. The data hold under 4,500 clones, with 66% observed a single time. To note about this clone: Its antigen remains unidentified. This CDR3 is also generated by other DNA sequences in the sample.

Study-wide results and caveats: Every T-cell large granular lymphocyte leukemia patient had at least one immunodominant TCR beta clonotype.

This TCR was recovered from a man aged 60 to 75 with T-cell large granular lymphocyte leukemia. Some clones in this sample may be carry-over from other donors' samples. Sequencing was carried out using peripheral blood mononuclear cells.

CDR3 sequence: CASSLGSGQPQHF. Here the CDR3 DNA reads TGTGCCAGCAGCCTGGGTAGTGGGCAGCCCCAGCATTTT. The chain links TRBV7-9 to TRBJ1-5; no reliable D call. Trimming left V 5 bases short and J 7 bases short, with 12 bases between. The CDR3 sequence is 13 residues long. The germline CDR1 and CDR2 sequences are SEHNR and FQNEAQ (reference sequence).